This TCR beta chain was obtained from a study of chemoradiotherapy in HPV16-positive cancers. General study points: Candidate HPV-specific clones and E7-related TCR motifs grew in tumor during treatment.

Germline CDR1 is MNHEY and CDR2 is SMNVEV (reference sequence). The CDR3 has 14 residues. J was trimmed by 4 bases and V by 2 bases; bases with no gene match: 3. Only in-frame clones appear in the TCRdb table, and some are missing; sequencing was by immunoSEQ multiplex PCR. The table shows 5,000 to 5,500 clones, with about 81% occurring only once. Worth noting for this clone: Its antigen is currently unknown.

The clonotype was recovered from a human donor with HPV-associated anogenital cancer. Sample collection was performed from a patient who underwent chemoradiotherapy. The chain combines TRBV27 with TRBJ2-7, with 9 bases aligning to TRBD1. CDR3 in DNA: TGTGCCAGCAGTTTAGACAGGGGGAAATACGAGCAGTACTTC. Protein: CASSLDRGKYEQYF.